This TCR beta chain comes out of a study of blood T cell repertoires in COVID-19. At the level of the study: T cells, B-cell-depleted T cells, or PBMCs provided the cDNA or gDNA that served as material.

Assay used: immunoSEQ multiplex PCR; TCRdb lists only in-frame clones, some missing. The table has around 220,000 clones, 80% to 85% seen once. V was trimmed by 3 bases and J by 7 bases, leaving 13 bases between them. There are 13 residues in the CDR3. V and J are TRBV12-3 or TRBV12-4 and TRBJ2-7, with D perhaps matching TRBD2 (5 bases). The TCR was taken from a human donor in a cohort sampled during active COVID-19. The specimen was peripheral blood. The CDR3 coding sequence is TGTGCCAGCAGTTTGAAGGGTTCGGGGGAGCAGTACTTC. Translation: CASSLKGSGEQYF.